Described below is a single TCR beta chain sequence and its context. Its antigen remains unknown. This record belongs to a study of regulatory T cells in long-lasting Graves disease. CDR3-region Arm-PCR and iRepertoire HTBI primers produced the TCR beta libraries. TCRdb ran MiXCR on the multiplex PCR reads and lists one entry per CDR3 protein. The sample yields about 660,000 distinct CDR3 sequences, about 32% seen once. Germline V CDR1 and CDR2: MNHNS, SASEGT. This CDR3 is 14 amino acids long. V gave up 6 bases and J gave up 0 bases, with 11 bases separating them. Findings of the study overall: Persistent disease showed a preference for TRBV28, TRBJ1-2 and TRBJ2-5. Persistent patients shared more public clonotypes (2,741) than newly diagnosed patients (over 900). Persistent-disease Graves' patients showed less TCR diversity than new cases.

Time point indicated: persistent/refractory GD, antithyroid drugs over 5 years with positive TRAb. The TCR library was made from RNA that had been extracted from PBMCs in TRIzol. All patients originated from an endocrinology department located in Xi'an, China. The chain is built from TRBV6-1 and TRBJ1-1; D is ambiguous. The clonotype comes from a female donor with Graves disease. The sequenced sample was peripheral blood mononuclear cells (PBMCs), obtained when the disease was refractory, from a patient treated with antithyroid drugs. CDR3 sequence reads: CASRPDGVNTEAFF. CDR3 sequence (DNA): TGTGCCAGCAGACCGGACGGAGTGAACACTGAAGCTTTCTTT.